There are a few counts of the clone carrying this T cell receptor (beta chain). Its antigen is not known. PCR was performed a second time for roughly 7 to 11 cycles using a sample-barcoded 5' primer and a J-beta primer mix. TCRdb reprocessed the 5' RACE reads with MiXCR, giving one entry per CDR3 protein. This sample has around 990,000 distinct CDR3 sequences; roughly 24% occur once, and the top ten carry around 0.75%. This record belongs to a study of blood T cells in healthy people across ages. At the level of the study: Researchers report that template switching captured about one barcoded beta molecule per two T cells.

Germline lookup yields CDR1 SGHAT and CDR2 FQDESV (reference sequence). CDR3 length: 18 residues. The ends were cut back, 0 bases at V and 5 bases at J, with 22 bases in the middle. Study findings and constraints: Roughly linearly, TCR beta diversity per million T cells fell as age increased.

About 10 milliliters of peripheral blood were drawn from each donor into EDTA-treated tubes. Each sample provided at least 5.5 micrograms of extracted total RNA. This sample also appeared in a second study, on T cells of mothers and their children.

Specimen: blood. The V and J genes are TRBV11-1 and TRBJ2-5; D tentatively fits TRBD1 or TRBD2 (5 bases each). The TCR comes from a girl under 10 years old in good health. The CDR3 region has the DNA TGTGCCAGCAGCTTAGCGTATCAAGAGGGGCCAACGACGGAGACCCAGTACTTC. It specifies CASSLAYQEGPTTETQYF. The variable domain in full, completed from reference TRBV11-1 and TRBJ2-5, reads EAEVAQSPRYKITEKSQAVAFWCDPISGHATLYWYRQILGQGPELLVQFQDESVVDDSQLPKDRFSAERLKGVDSTLKIQPAELGDSAMYLCASSLAYQEGPTTETQYFGPGTRLLVL.